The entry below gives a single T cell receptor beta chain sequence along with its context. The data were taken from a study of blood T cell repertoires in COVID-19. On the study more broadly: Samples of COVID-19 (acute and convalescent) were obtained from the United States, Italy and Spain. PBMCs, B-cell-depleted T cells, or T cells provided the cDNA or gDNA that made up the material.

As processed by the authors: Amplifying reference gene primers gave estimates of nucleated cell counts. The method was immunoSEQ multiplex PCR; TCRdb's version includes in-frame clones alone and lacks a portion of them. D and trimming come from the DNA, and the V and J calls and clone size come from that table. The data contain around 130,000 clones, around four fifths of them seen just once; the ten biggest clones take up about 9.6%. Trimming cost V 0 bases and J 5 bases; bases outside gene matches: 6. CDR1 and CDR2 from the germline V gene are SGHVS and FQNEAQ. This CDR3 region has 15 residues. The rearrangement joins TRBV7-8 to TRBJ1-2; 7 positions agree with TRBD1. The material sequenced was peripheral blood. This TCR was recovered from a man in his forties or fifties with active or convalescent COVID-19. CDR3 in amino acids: CASSLAAGGGYGYTF. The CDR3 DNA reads TGTGCCAGCAGCTTAGCGGCAGGGGGTGGATATGGCTACACCTTC.